This T cell receptor (beta chain) was recovered during a study of T cell changes during pregnancy in multiple sclerosis. The ends were cut back, 7 bases at V and 1 base at J, with 14 bases in the middle. Germline values: CDR1 SGHRS, CDR2 YFSETQ. CDR3 length equals 15 residues. The data were produced by immunoSEQ multiplex PCR, yet TCRdb's version contains in-frame clones alone and is incomplete. Of roughly 48,000 clones in the sample, approximately 95% were seen once. This chain uses TRBV5-1 with TRBJ2-2; D possibly corresponds to TRBD1 (6 bases). The sample in question was CD4+ T cells from peripheral blood mononuclear cells, obtained in the first trimester of pregnancy. The receptor's source is a female donor with multiple sclerosis, enrolled in a pregnancy study. CDR3 DNA sequence: TGCGCCAGCCGTGGGGGCAGGGTGAACACCGGGGAGCTGTTTTTT. It codes for CASRGGRVNTGELFF. The full variable domain, with the rest looked up from reference TRBV5-1 and TRBJ2-2, is KAGVTQTPRYLIKTRGQQVTLSCSPISGHRSVSWYQQTPGQGLQFLFEYFSETQRNKGNFPGRFSGRQFSNSRSEMNVSTLELGDSALYLCASRGGRVNTGELFFGEGSRLTVL.